One T cell receptor (beta chain) is described in this entry. Its antigen is currently unknown. PCR used 60 Vbeta primers and 13 Jbeta primers. Repertoires were generated with immunoSEQ multiplex PCR, while TCRdb's copy carries only in-frame clones and drops some. The sample comprises fewer than 150,000 clones, about 80% of which are singletons, and around 3.9% rests with the top ten. This entry belongs to a study of cytomegalovirus exposure and HLA in healthy donors. Study details: Among the approximately 420 donors who were genotyped, 81% fell in the genetic ancestry cluster that is associated with self-reported Caucasian donors. Study-wide results and limits: The study designated 150 to 200 TCR beta chains cytomegalovirus-associated.

The sequenced material came from PBMCs. This receptor was identified in a man in his forties in good health and CMV-seropositive.

CDR3 DNA: TGTGCCAGCAGTTACCCCACCGGACAGCTTAATTCACCCCTCCACTTT. Amino acid sequence: CASSYPTGQLNSPLHF. This rearrangement joins TRBV6-5 to TRBJ1-6; a weak D match, TRBD1 (6 bases). The CDR3 consists of 16 residues. Germline lookup yields CDR1 MNHEY and CDR2 SVGAGI. Trimming took off 2 bases at V and 6 bases at J, with 14 bases between the two ends.